Reported below is one T cell receptor beta chain. This clone was counted a single time. Its binding antigen is unknown. Per-base qualities were not stored, and no clone one base away is much larger. This sample was taken from a study of cytomegalovirus exposure and HLA in healthy donors (dated by TCRdb to 2015 to 2018). In the study overall: An earlier analysis of about 530 of the donors reported around 280 Gb of sequence data and 100 million to 120 million unique TCR beta sequences obtained from roughly 170 million T cells. A later genetic analysis took genome-wide SNP genotypes for about 55% of the roughly 700 donors and used that subset as a discovery cohort. An early release covering about 600 HLA-typed donors comprised 300 to 350 gigabases of sequencing data and some 79 million unique TCR sequences. Four or five DR-DQ haplotypes were treated as single units for association and clustering because of strong linkage in the cohort. A later analysis re-examined previously published TCR beta repertoires from more than 550 donors and added high-resolution HLA genotyping to investigate patterns of TCR occurrence. An earlier analysis of nearly 600 of the donors applied high-throughput TCR beta sequencing to assess whether each TCR beta V gene segment acted as functional or pseudogenic. HLA typing covered class I and class II loci at four-digit resolution. Of the roughly 430 genotyped donors, around 81% fell in the genetic ancestry cluster associated with self-reported Caucasian donors. The study used immunosequencing to profile the T cell repertoires of approximately 690 subjects and linked those repertoires to cytomegalovirus serostatus. The aim of the study was to test whether cataloging public T cell receptors could identify signatures of past pathogen exposure. Rather than using new phenotypic data, the later analysis identified candidate immune exposures from TCR beta sequences and from how often those sequences occurred across donors. On average, roughly 240,000 unique TCR beta nucleotide sequences were sequenced per donor among more than 350 genotyped donors of the cohort, with roughly 20% of those sequences being non-productive. The number of typed donors differed by locus: about 620-640 for A, B, C, DRB1 and DQB1; roughly 510 for DQA1; around 580 for DPA1; and 400 to 480 for DPB1. In addition to the first cohort of approximately 670 subjects, a separate validation cohort of approximately 130 different subjects was used. Donor age, sex, ethnicity and CMV serostatus were compiled alongside the repertoire data. High-throughput TCR immunosequencing, statistical association of individual TCRs with disease status, and machine learning were combined to predict cytomegalovirus infection status. All discovery cohort repertoires had been generated using a single sequencing platform. Study-wide findings and limitations: The only immune exposure information available for the cohort was CMV serostatus. Most TCR sequences were observed very rarely across donors, whereas some public TCRs were present in many individuals. A cluster of highly shared sequence variants was judged likely to be a technical artifact of the sequencing pipeline. Most CMV-associated TCR beta chains appeared to be HLA-restricted in a later analysis, and the HLA associations seemed to be driven largely by CMV exposure. Broadly in line with IMGT annotations, most TCR beta V segments showed up in productive rearrangements about 87% or about 30% of the time in an earlier analysis of 587 of the donors. Three of the identified cytomegalovirus-associated TCR beta chains were confirmed in vitro to be specific for cytomegalovirus antigens. Cytomegalovirus status was reported to be diagnosed by the classifier with high specificity and sensitivity in both the original and validation cohorts. A further reported finding was that TCR beta sequences accurately predicted the HLA-A and HLA-B alleles for most subjects in the first cohort. The authors suggested that the approach could potentially be extended to other disease states and immunological phenotypes. In a later analysis, the rate of TCR association differed among HLA loci, with DRB1 alleles having the most associated TCRs and HLA-C alleles having the fewest. The presence/absence analyses assumed that sequencing depth was roughly uniform across donors, and that assumption may not be true. When HLA alleles, especially DR and DQ, strongly co-occurred, attributing TCR associations to individual alleles was difficult. In a later analysis, several top co-occurrence clusters were reported to appear linked to parvovirus B19, influenza, CMV and Epstein-Barr virus. In the study, 150 to 200 TCR beta chains were listed as associated with cytomegalovirus. Some IMGT-functional V segments, including TRBV6-2 and TRBV6-3, could not be distinguished by the 87-base-pair reads and were therefore excluded. The cohort was sequenced for TCR beta chains only, and without alpha or paired-chain data the features that could be detected were limited. Some 15 rarely observed V segments, including chromosome 9 orphons, were excluded from the earlier analysis of about 600 of the donors because counts were too low. In a later genetic analysis, a missense DCLRE1C variant was associated with V-gene and J-gene trimming of TCR beta chains, and the association was replicated in an independent cohort. Because HLA typing was missing for some donors at each locus, association tests included only the typed subset. Correlated functional status among segregating V segments might be attributable to linkage disequilibrium, but an unknown experimental factor could not be ruled out. In a later analysis, HLA-associated TCR beta chains were found to be more clonally expanded and to have lower generation probabilities than equally common non-associated chains. At a false discovery rate of 0.05, a later analysis linked roughly 17,000 TCR beta sequences to specific HLA alleles. Compared with the approximately 600-donor mean, donors in an Asian-associated ancestry cluster had fewer N-insertions in productive TCRs, according to a later genetic analysis.

Receptor amplification or capture employed the immunoSEQ multiplex PCR assay. A mixture of 60 forward primers for TCR Vbeta segments and 13 reverse primers for TCR Jbeta segments was used in the multiplex PCR. The CDR3 region of rearranged TCR beta genes was amplified from genomic DNA by a multiplex PCR assay. Amplified TCR beta libraries were sequenced as 87-base-pair reads on the Illumina HiSeq System. As for how the authors treated the data: In a later analysis, tens of millions of unique TCR beta chains were counted across the 690 or so repertoires, and about 9.9 million of these chains were shared by at least two donors. Raw reads were error-corrected and collapsed into unique sequences by a nearest-neighbor algorithm in which closely related sequences were merged to remove PCR and sequencing errors. CDR3 sequences were aligned to IMGT reference sequences to assign V, D and J gene segments. For a sequence to be retained, a match of at least six nucleotides to both a V gene segment and a J gene segment was required. A rearrangement counted as productive if the CDR3 had no stop codons and remained in frame with V and J, and every other rearrangement counted as non-productive. CDR3 was defined by IMGT convention, running from the second conserved V-encoded cysteine to the conserved J-encoded phenylalanine. Sequences without an unambiguous match to a single V gene segment were excluded from the earlier analysis of about 640 of the donors. An earlier analysis of fewer than 750 of the donors classified V segments as functional when productive rearrangements were above 56.7% and as segregating when the standard deviation between donors was above 5%. A statistical classification framework was developed to diagnose cytomegalovirus status using the catalog of TCR beta chain sequences. In a later analysis, V and J genes were assigned by comparing TCR nucleotide sequences against IMGT/GENE-DB human TR gene sequences. A later analysis assigned CDR3 sequences and most-parsimonious VDJ recombination scenarios with the TCRdist pipeline. In a later analysis, every TCR beta chain was defined by the combination of its CDR3 amino acid sequence and its V-gene family, and reads without a unique V-gene family were dropped. In a later analysis, fewer than 600 highly shared, low-generation-probability nucleotide sequences were removed to address suspected cross-contamination and a sequencing artifact. For each public chain, a later analysis derived a clonal expansion index from normalized ranks of inferred template counts within each repertoire. In a later analysis, generation probabilities were computed with a VDJ recombination model fitted to out-of-frame rearrangements, and the resulting probabilities were checked against IGoR. Hypergeometric tests were used in a later analysis to score TCR-TCR, TCR-HLA and TCR-CMV co-occurrence, with a repertoire-size bias correction applied to the TCR pairs. To estimate false discovery rates, a later analysis permuted the HLA or CMV assignments 20 times. In a later analysis, co-occurring TCRs were grouped using DBSCAN, and TCRdist sequence similarity was added for clustering within HLA-allele-positive subsets. For co-occurrence clustering, repertoires with fewer than 30,000 or more than 120,000 public chains were excluded, along with four or five repertoires with anomalous nucleotide sharing. Drawn from immuneACCESS, this table holds only the in-frame rearrangements with V and J called that TCRdb kept. Clones are partly lost; checked studies trace under half to an unresolved V gene and leave the rest unexplained. That table gives V, J and clone size, and the DNA gave D and trimming. The sample profile shows roughly 120,000 clones; 76% of them were found once. The ten largest clones take up under 15% of the sample.

Looking up the germline V gene yields CDR1 MNHEY and CDR2 SVGAGI. Here V drops 5 bases and J drops 5 bases, and the junction holds 4 bases not matched to any gene. The CDR3 sequence holds 15 residues, the cysteine and phenylalanine included. Here the CDR3 DNA is all that survives: 45 bases in frame from base 1. The cohort consisted of approximately 670 healthy bone marrow donors. At the time of sampling, all cohort members were nominally healthy, though unrecorded immune exposures were likely present. The donor tested CMV seropositive, placing the donor among the roughly 300 seropositive members of the cohort. Every donor gave a peripheral blood sample, and the peripheral blood mononuclear cells from that sample were used for TCR beta sequencing. Genomic DNA extraction from the blood cell samples was performed with the Qiagen DNeasy Blood Extraction Kit.

In this chain, TRBV6-5 is recombined with TRBJ2-3; 13 middle bases align to TRBD2. The sample taken for sequencing was PBMCs. The sequence was collected from a man aged 30 to 45 in good health and CMV-seropositive. In nucleotides, the sequence is TGTGCCAGCAGTACTAGCGGGGGGGCAGGAGATACGCAGTATTTT. Protein translation: CASSTSGGAGDTQYF.